Shown below are 20 T cell receptor beta chains from a single sample sequenced in a study of glioma-infiltrating T cells. TCR alpha and beta CDR3 regions were amplified from RNA using iRepertoire nested multiplex PCR. TCRdb recomputed calls from the multiplex PCR reads with MiXCR, one row per CDR3 protein. The table lists about 140,000 distinct CDR3 sequences, roughly 43% of them singletons. What was sequenced was glioma tissue, nonneoplastic brain tissue, or PBMCs (not recorded which). The receptors come from a human donor with low-grade glioma or glioblastoma, undergoing nonglioma brain surgery, or in good health (not recorded which).

The chain combines TRBV6-5 with TRBJ2-1, with D unresolved. The CDR3 contains 15 residues. CDR1 is MNHEY, CDR2 SVGAGI, per germline. V lost 3 bases and J lost 0, with 9 bases in between. The CDR3 loop reads CASSYYRISYNEQFF. The CDR3 coding sequence is TGTGCCAGCAGTTATTATAGGATCTCCTACAATGAGCAGTTCTTC.

This chain joins TRBV6-1 and TRBJ1-5; D is unclear. Germline V gene sequence: CDR1 MNHNS, CDR2 SASEGT. The CDR3 has 13 residues. V was pared by 5 bases and J by 2 bases, with 7 bases between. In DNA form, the CDR3 reads TGTGCCAGCAGTACGAGGGGCAATCAGCCCCAGCATTTT. Translation gives CASSTRGNQPQHF.

This chain links TRBV7-9 with TRBJ2-5; D gene ambiguous. The CDR3 has 16 amino acids. Trimming took 2 bases from V and 2 from J, leaving 15 bases between them. Germline V gene lookup returns CDR1 SEHNR and CDR2 FQNEAQ (reference sequence). The CDR3 is CASSLSYGSEQETQYF. The CDR3 coding sequence is TGTGCCAGCAGCTTAAGTTACGGTAGTGAACAAGAGACCCAGTACTTC.

The chain links TRBV6-1 to TRBJ1-1, with unresolved D. The CDR3 contains 16 residues. Trimming pared 5 bases from V and 0 bases from J, leaving 16 bases between. The germline gives CDR1 MNHNS, CDR2 SASEGT. The CDR3 loop reads CASSQGRTFMNTEAFF. CDR3 sequence (DNA): TGTGCCAGCAGTCAAGGACGTACATTCATGAACACTGAAGCTTTCTTT.

The chain is built from TRBV6-2 or TRBV6-3 and TRBJ2-1, with D maybe TRBD2 (6 bases). This CDR3 is 17 amino acids long. V was pared by 4 bases and J by 2 bases, with 18 bases between. The germline gives CDR1 MNHEY, CDR2 SVGEGT. The CDR3: CASSLDFFRGTYNEQFF. The CDR3 DNA is TGTGCCAGCAGTTTGGACTTTTTTCGGGGGACCTACAATGAGCAGTTCTTC.

The gene calls are TRBV20-1 and TRBJ2-1, with 8 positions matching TRBD2. V lost 5 bases and J lost 14; bases outside the gene matches: 2. CDR1 and CDR2 from the germline V gene are DFQATT and SNEGSKA (reference sequence). This CDR3 has 9 residues. The CDR3 DNA reads TGCAGTGCTCGGGGGGGGGAGTTCTTC. This gives the protein CSARGGEFF.

This sequence joins TRBV7-8 and TRBJ2-7; possible D gene TRBD2, 5 bases. Germline V gene lookup returns CDR1 SGHVS and CDR2 FQNEAQ. V lost 5 bases and J 2 bases, leaving 10 bases between the germline ends. The CDR3 contains 13 residues. Here the CDR3 DNA reads TGTGCCAGCAGCCGCGGACTTACCTACGAGCAGTACTTC. It translates to CASSRGLTYEQYF.

The rearrangement links TRBV20-1 to TRBJ2-3; 8 positions agree with TRBD2. The CDR3 sequence is 15 residues long. CDR1 is DFQATT and CDR2 is SNEGSKA in the germline V gene (reference sequence). The ends lost 7 bases at V and 2 bases at J; junction bases unmatched: 11. The CDR3 DNA is TGCAGTGTTAGCTCCGGGACTAGGACCACAGATACGCAGTATTTT. It translates to CSVSSGTRTTDTQYF.

The J gene is TRBJ2-7, the V gene TRBV6-2 or TRBV6-3; no firm D call. Deletions cut 5 bases from V and 3 bases from J, with 14 bases between. This CDR3 region has 14 residues. Per the germline V gene, CDR1 is MNHEY and CDR2 is SVGEGT. CDR3 protein: CASSDPSLLYEQYF. The CDR3 DNA reads as TGTGCCAGCAGTGACCCCAGCTTGCTCTACGAGCAGTACTTC.

Turning to this clonotype: Sequence at one end of the junction differs from germline and may be a read error. The CDR3 bases are TGTGCCAGCAGTAGACAGGGGGGTGAGCGCAATGAGCAGTTCTTC. Amino acid sequence: CASSRQGGERNEQFF. The chain couples TRBV19 to TRBJ2-1; 9 bases map to TRBD1. CDR3 length: 15 residues. Looked up from germline, CDR1 is LNHDA and CDR2 is SQIVND (reference sequence).

The J gene is TRBJ2-1, the V gene TRBV30, with D unresolved. Germline V CDR1 and CDR2: GTSNPN, SVGIG (reference sequence). V was pared by 0 bases and J by 6 bases, with 6 bases between. The CDR3 loop spans 12 amino acids. For the CDR3, the DNA is TGTGCCTGGAGTGTAGGGCTCAATGAGCAGTTCTTC. The encoded protein is CAWSVGLNEQFF.

This clonotype was observed a single time. The chain is built from TRBV7-3 and TRBJ2-5, with 9 bases matching TRBD2. The CDR3 length is 15 residues. V shed 2 bases, J shed 5 bases, and the junction held 6 bases outside the gene matches. CDR1 and CDR2 from the germline V gene are SGHTA and FQGTGA. The CDR3 region has the DNA TGTGCCAGCAGCTTACAGGGACTAGCCGGGGAGACCCAGTACTTC. Its protein is CASSLQGLAGETQYF. The complete variable domain, with remaining parts taken from reference TRBV7-3 and TRBJ2-5, reads GAGVSQTPSNKVTEKGKYVELRCDPISGHTALYWYRQSLGQGPEFLIYFQGTGAADDSGLPNDRFFAVRPEGSVSTLKIQRTERGDSAVYLCASSLQGLAGETQYFGPGTRLLVL.

The rearrangement joins TRBV28 to TRBJ2-1; 8 bases match TRBD1. Per the germline V gene, CDR1 is MDHEN and CDR2 is SYDVKM. CDR3 length: 13 residues. The J segment lost 8 bases and the V segment lost 4 bases, leaving 4 bases of the junction unmatched. The CDR3 DNA sequence: TGTGCCAGCAGTTCCGGGACAGGCGATGAGCAGTTCTTC. Protein sequence: CASSSGTGDEQFF. Complete variable domain (other parts from reference TRBV28 and TRBJ2-1): DVKVTQSSRYLVKRTGEKVFLECVQDMDHENMFWYRQDPGLGLRLIYFSYDVKMKEKGDIPEGYSVSREKKERFSLILESASTNQTSMYLCASSSGTGDEQFFGPGTRLTVL.

Notes on this clonotype: At one of its ends the junction is not consistent with the germline gene, which may arise from a read error. J is TRBJ2-7 and V is TRBV6-5, with 9 bases fitting TRBD1. CDR1 and CDR2 from the germline V gene are MNHEY and SVGAGI. CDR3 length: 14 residues. CDR3 DNA sequence: TGTGCCAGTAGTTACTCGGACAGGGGACACGAGCAGTACTTC. This sequence encodes CASSYSDRGHEQYF.

A remark on this clonotype: The junction and the germline gene differ at one end; a read error may be behind it. The chain employs TRBV6-6 and TRBJ2-1, with 12 bases lining up with TRBD2. The CDR3 sequence is 17 residues long. Germline V gene lookup returns CDR1 MNHNY and CDR2 SVGAGI (reference sequence). CDR3 region: CASIYGRLAGVNNEQFF. CDR3 DNA sequence: TGTGCCAGCATTTACGGCCGACTAGCGGGAGTAAACAATGAGCAGTTCTTC.

This clonotype was seen more than once but under ten times. CDR3 in DNA: TGCGCCAGCAGCTTGGGCGGACTCCTTAGCTATGGCTACACCTTC. Its protein is CASSLGGLLSYGYTF. The gene calls are TRBV5-1 and TRBJ1-2; no definite D call. V was trimmed by 0 bases and J by 4 bases, leaving 13 bases between them. The CDR3 runs to 15 residues. The germline V gene has CDR1 SGHRS and CDR2 YFSETQ.

This clonotype was counted a few times. This CDR3 is CASRTSGASADSEQFF. For the CDR3, the DNA is TGCGCCAGCAGGACGAGCGGGGCTTCCGCCGACAGCGAGCAGTTCTTC. The chain combines TRBV4-1 with TRBJ2-1; 7 positions agree with TRBD2. This CDR3 spans 16 amino acids. V lost 6 bases to trimming and J lost 10 bases; unmatched junction nucleotides: 18. CDR1 is MGHRA and CDR2 is YSYEKL in the germline V gene.

The genes are TRBV20-1 and TRBJ1-1; the D is unclear. The CDR3 sequence is 14 residues long. Germline CDR1 and CDR2: DFQATT and SNEGSKA (reference sequence). V was pared by 3 bases and J by 1 base, with 12 bases between. CDR3: CSASERIGNTEAFF. CDR3 DNA: TGCAGTGCTAGCGAAAGGATAGGGAACACTGAAGCTTTCTTT.

The sample holds a few counts of this clonotype. The CDR3: CSAKLGQVITYEQYF. CDR3 DNA: TGCAGTGCTAAGCTCGGACAGGTGATAACCTACGAGCAGTACTTC. The rearrangement joins TRBV20-1 to TRBJ2-7; the match to TRBD1 covers 7 bases. CDR1 DFQATT and CDR2 SNEGSKA come from the germline V gene (reference sequence). The CDR3 runs 15 residues. With 4 bases clipped from V and 2 bases from J, the junction kept 11 bases outside the gene matches.

This sequence joins TRBV5-1 and TRBJ2-3; D might be TRBD2 (6 bases). V was clipped by 1 base and J by 9 bases, with 15 bases between them. CDR3 length: 14 amino acids. Germline lookup yields CDR1 SGHRS and CDR2 YFSETQ. CDR3 residues: CASSLFTPGETQYF. The CDR3 region has the DNA TGCGCCAGCAGCTTGTTTACCCCGGGGGAGACGCAGTATTTT.